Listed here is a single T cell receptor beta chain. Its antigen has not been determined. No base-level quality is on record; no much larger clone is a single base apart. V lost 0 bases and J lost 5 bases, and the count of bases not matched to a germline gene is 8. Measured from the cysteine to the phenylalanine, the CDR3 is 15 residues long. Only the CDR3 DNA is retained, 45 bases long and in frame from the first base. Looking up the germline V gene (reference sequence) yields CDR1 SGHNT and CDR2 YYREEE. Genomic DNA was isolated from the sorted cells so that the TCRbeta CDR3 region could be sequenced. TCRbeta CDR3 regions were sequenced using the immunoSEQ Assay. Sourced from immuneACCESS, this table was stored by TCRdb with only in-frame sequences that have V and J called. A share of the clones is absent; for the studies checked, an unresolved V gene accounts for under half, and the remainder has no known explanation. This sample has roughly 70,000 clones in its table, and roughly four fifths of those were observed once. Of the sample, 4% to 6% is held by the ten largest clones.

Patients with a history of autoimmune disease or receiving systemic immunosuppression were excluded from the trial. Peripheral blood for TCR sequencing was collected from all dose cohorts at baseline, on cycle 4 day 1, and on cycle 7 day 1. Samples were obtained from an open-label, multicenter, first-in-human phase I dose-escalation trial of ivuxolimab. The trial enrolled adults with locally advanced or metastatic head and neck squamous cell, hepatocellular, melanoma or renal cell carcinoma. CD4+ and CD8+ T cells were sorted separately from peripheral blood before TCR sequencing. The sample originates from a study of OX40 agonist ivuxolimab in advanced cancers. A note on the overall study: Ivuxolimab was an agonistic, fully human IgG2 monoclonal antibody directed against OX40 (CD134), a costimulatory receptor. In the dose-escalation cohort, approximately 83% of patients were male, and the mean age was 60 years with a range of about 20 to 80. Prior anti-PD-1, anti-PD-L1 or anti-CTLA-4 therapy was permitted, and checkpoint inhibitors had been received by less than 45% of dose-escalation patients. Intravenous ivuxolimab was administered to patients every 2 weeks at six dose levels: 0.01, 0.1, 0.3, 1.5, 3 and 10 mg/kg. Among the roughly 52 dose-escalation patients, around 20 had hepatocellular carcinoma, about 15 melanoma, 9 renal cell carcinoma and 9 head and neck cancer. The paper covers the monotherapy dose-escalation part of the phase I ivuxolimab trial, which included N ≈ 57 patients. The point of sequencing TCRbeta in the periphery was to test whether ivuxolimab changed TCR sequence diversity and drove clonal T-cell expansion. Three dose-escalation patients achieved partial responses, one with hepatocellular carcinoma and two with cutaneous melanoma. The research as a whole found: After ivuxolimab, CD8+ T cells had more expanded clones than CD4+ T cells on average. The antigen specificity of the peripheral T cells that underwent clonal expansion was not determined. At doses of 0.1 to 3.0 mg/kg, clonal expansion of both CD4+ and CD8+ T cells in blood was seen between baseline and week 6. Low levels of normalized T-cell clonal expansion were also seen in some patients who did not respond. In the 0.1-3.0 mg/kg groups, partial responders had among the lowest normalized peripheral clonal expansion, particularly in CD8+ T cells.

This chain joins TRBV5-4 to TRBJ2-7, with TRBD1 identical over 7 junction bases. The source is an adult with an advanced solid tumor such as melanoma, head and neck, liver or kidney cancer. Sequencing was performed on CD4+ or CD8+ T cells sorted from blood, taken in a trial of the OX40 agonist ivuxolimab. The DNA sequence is TGTGCCAGCAGCTTGGGGACAGGAAGAATCAACGAGCAGTACTTC. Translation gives CASSLGTGRINEQYF.